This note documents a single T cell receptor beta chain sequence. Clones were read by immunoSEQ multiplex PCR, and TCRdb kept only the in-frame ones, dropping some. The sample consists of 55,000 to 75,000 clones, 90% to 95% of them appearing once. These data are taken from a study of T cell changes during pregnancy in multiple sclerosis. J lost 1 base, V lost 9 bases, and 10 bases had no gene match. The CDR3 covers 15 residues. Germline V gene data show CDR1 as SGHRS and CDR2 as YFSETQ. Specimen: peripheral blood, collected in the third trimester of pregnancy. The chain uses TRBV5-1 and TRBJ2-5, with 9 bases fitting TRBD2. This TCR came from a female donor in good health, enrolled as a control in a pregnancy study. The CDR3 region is CATNIAGVSQETQYF. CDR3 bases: TGCGCCACCAATATAGCGGGAGTCTCCCAAGAGACCCAGTACTTC.